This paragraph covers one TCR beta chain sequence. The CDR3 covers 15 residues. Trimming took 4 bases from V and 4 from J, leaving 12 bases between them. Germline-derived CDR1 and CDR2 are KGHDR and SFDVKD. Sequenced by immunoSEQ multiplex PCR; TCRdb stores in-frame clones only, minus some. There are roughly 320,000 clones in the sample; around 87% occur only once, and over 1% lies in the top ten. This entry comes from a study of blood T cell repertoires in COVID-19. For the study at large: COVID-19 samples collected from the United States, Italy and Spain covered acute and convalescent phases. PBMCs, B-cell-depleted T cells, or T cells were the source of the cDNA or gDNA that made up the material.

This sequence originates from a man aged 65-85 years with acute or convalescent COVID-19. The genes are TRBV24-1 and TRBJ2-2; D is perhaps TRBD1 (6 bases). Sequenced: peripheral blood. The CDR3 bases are TGTGCCACCAGTGACCAGGGGCAGGTCACCGGGGAGCTGTTTTTT. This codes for CATSDQGQVTGELFF.